This TCR beta chain is drawn from a study of blood T cells in healthy people across ages. This clonotype was detected only a few times. Its specificity is unknown. Findings of the study overall: When set beside aged donors, long-lived donors presented more naive CD4+ cells and higher diversity.

This CDR3 spans 15 amino acids. V was trimmed by 4 bases and J by 8 bases, leaving 17 bases between them. CDR1 LNHDA and CDR2 SQIVND come from the germline V gene (reference sequence). For the second PCR, which ran for about 7 to 11 cycles, a sample-barcoded 5' primer and a J-beta primer mix were used. From the 5' RACE reads, TCRdb called clonotypes with MiXCR, one entry per CDR3 protein. The sample lists 1 million or so distinct CDR3 sequences; about 23% were seen once. In addition, the sample was reused for a study of T cells of mothers and their children.

The receptor comes from a girl between 2 and 10 years old in good health. Sequenced material: blood. The rearrangement links TRBV19 to TRBJ1-4; D call uncertain. Written as DNA, the CDR3 is TGTGCCAGTAGTACGGGATTTGGGATGGAAGAAAAACTGTTTTTT. Translated, it gives CASSTGFGMEEKLFF.